The 6 T cell receptor beta chains reported below all come from one sample, sequenced in a study of vaccination and CD4 T cells after COVID-19. Time point noted: late sampling 161 to 241 days after vaccination in a few convalescent patients. TCRdb recomputed calls from the PCR reads with MiXCR, one row per CDR3 protein. Here the sample spans some 28,000 distinct CDR3 sequences, under 60% being singletons. This specimen was CD4+ T cells from blood, taken about 7 months after SARS-CoV-2 vaccination. The source of these receptors is a human donor who had recovered from COVID-19.

The gene calls are TRBV4-1 and TRBJ1-5; D is undetermined. V dropped 0 bases and J dropped 7 bases, with 7 bases sitting between them. Looked up from germline, CDR1 is MGHRA and CDR2 is YSYEKL. This CDR3 contains 13 residues. The CDR3 nucleotides read TGCGCCAGCAGCCAAGATCGCGGGCAGCCCCAGCATTTT. Its protein product is CASSQDRGQPQHF.

CDR3 in amino acids: CATGQGVNGYTF. The CDR3 region has the DNA TGTGCCACTGGTCAGGGCGTAAATGGCTACACCTTC. The chain is built from TRBV28 and TRBJ1-2; possible D gene TRBD1, 5 bases. Trimming removed 10 bases from V and 6 bases from J, with 15 bases in between. Germline V lookup: CDR1 MDHEN, CDR2 SYDVKM. The length of the CDR3 is 12 residues.

This clonotype was counted a few times. The chain joins TRBV7-2 to TRBJ2-1, with TRBD2 identical over 9 bases. Germline CDR1 SGHTA, CDR2 FQGNSA. This CDR3 is 17 amino acids long. The trim removed 1 base at V and 7 bases at J, leaving 11 bases unmatched. The CDR3 region is CASSLGGKTSGDNEQFF. CDR3 bases: TGTGCCAGCAGCTTAGGGGGAAAGACTAGCGGTGATAATGAGCAGTTCTTC.

The V call is TRBV7-9, the J call TRBJ2-3, with a tentative D call TRBD1 (5 bases). The CDR3 length is 16 residues. The V end lost 5 bases, the J end lost 3 bases, and 18 bases lay between the germline ends. Germline V gene sequence: CDR1 SEHNR, CDR2 FQNEAQ (reference sequence). CDR3 sequence reads: CASSGRTRSGTDTQYF. In DNA, the CDR3 is TGTGCCAGCAGCGGACGCACAAGATCAGGGACAGATACGCAGTATTTT.

The rearrangement links TRBV7-6 to TRBJ2-1, with TRBD2 as a possible D gene (6 bases). Trimming pared 5 bases from V and 1 base from J, leaving 6 bases between. CDR3 length: 13 amino acids. The germline V gene has CDR1 SGHVS and CDR2 FNYEAQ. As DNA, the CDR3 is TGTGCCAGCAGCGGAGGGTCCTACAATGAGCAGTTCTTC. It encodes CASSGGSYNEQFF.

This clonotype was recorded only once. The chain carries TRBV20-1 and TRBJ2-5; D is unresolved. There are 12 residues in the CDR3. Germline V gene sequence: CDR1 DFQATT, CDR2 SNEGSKA (reference sequence). V lost 5 bases and J 1 base, leaving 8 bases between the germline ends. CDR3 sequence reads: CSAEHIQETQYF. The CDR3 DNA sequence: TGCAGTGCTGAACACATCCAAGAGACCCAGTACTTC.